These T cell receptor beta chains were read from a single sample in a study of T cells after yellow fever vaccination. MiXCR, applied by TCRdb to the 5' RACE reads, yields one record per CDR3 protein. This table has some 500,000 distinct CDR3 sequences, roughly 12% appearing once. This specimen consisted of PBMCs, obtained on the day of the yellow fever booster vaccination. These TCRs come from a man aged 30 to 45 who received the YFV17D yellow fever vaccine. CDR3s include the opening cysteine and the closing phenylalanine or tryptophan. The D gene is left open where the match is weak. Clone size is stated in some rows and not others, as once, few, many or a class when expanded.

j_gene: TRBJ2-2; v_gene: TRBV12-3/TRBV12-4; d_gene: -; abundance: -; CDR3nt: TGTGCCAGCAGTTTAGCAGCCGCTTTCGTGCTGTTTTTT; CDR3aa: CASSLAAAFVLFF
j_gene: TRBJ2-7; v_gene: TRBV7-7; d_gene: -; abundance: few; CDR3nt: TGTGCCAGCAGCCCTGGAGGGACCGGGGAGCAGTACTTC; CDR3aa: CASSPGGTGEQYF
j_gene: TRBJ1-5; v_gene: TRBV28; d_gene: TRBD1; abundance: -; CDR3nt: TGTGCCAGCAGCCGTCCCGGGACAGGGGCCGGTCAGCCCCAGCATTTT; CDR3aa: CASSRPGTGAGQPQHF
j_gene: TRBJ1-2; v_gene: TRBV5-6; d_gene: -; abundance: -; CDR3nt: TGTGCCAGCAGCTGGGTGAACAACTATGGCTACACCTTC; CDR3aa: CASSWVNNYGYTF
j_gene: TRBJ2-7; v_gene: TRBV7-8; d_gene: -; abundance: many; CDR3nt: TGTGCCAGCACCACTTCCCGGGTTGAGCAGTACTTC; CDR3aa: CASTTSRVEQYF
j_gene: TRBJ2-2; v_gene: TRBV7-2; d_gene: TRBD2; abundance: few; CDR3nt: TGTGCCAGCGCAGCGGGAAACACCGGGGAGCTGTTTTTT; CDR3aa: CASAAGNTGELFF
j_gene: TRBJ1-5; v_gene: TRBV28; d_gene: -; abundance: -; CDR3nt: TGTGCCAGCACCACCAAGATCCGCCTGGGGCCCCAGCATTTT; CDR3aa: CASTTKIRLGPQHF
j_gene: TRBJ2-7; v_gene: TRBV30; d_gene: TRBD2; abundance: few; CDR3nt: TGTGCCTGGGAGGCTAGCGGTTACGAGCAGTACTTC; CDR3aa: CAWEASGYEQYF
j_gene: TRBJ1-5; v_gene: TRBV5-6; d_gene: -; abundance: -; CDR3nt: TGTGCCAGCAGCTTGGAGGGGGGCGCGGATCAGCCCCAGCATTTT; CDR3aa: CASSLEGGADQPQHF
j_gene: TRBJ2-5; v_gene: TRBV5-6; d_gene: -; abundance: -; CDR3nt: TGTGCCAGCCTTTCCGGGACCCGCGTTCCAGAGACCCAGTACTTC; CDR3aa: CASLSGTRVPETQYF
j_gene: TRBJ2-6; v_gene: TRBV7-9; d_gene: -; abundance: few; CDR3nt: TGTGCCAGCACCGCATGGGCGGCCAACGTCCTGACTTTC; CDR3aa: CASTAWAANVLTF
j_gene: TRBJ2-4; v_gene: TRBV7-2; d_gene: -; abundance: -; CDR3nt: TGTGCCGGACGGAAGGGGGACATTCAGTACTTC; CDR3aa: CAGRKGDIQYF
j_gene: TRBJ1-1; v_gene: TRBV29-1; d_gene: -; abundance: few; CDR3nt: TGCAGCGTTGTACAGGGTGAGATGAACACTGAAGCTTTCTTT; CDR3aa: CSVVQGEMNTEAFF
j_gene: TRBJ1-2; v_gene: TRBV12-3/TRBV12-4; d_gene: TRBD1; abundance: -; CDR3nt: TGTGCCAGCAGTTTGGGGACAGGGGGCGGCTACACCTTC; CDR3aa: CASSLGTGGGYTF
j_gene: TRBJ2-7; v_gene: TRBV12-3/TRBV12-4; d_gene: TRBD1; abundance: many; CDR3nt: TGTGCCAGCACCCGGGACAGGTTCGGCTACGAGCAGTACTTC; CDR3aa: CASTRDRFGYEQYF
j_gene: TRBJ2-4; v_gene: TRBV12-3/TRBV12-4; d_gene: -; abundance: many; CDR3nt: TGTGCCAGCAGTTTAGTGGGGGACGGTCTGAGGTACTTC; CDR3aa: CASSLVGDGLRYF
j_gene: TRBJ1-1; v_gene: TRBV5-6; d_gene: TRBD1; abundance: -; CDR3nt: TGTGCCAGCAGCTTGGTTTGGGACAGCGTTCCGAACACTGAAGCTTTCTTT; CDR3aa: CASSLVWDSVPNTEAFF
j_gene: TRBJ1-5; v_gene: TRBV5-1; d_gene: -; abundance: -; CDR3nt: TGCGCCAGCAGCCCCTCGGGCGTATTCAACCAGCCCCAGCATTTT; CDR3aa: CASSPSGVFNQPQHF
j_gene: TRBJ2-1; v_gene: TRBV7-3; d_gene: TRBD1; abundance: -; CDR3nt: TGTGCCAGCAGCTTACGACCGGGACAGGGGGCTCTAAGCTCCTACAATGAGCAGTTCTTC; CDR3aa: CASSLRPGQGALSSYNEQFF
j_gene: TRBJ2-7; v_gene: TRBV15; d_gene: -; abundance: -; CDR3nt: TGTGCCACCAGCAGAGATTATCGGGACACAAGCTGGGAGCAGTACTTC; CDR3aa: CATSRDYRDTSWEQYF
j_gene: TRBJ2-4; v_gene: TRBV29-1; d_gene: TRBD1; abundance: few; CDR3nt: TGCAGCGGAACATCAGGGGGCGAAAACATTCAGTACTTC; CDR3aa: CSGTSGGENIQYF
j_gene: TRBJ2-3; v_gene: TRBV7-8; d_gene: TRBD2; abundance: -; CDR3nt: TGTGCCAGCAGCACCCCTTTAGCGGGAACGGATACGCAGTATTTT; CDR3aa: CASSTPLAGTDTQYF
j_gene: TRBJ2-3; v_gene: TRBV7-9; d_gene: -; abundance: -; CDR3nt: TGTGCCAGCAGCCCGATAGCCTCTAATACGCAGTATTTT; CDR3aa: CASSPIASNTQYF
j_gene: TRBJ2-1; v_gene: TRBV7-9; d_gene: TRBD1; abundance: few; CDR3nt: TGTGCCAGCAGCTTAGCCGGGACAGGCAGTTACAATGAGCAGTTCTTC; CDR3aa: CASSLAGTGSYNEQFF
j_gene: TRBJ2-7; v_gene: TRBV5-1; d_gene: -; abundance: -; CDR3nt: TGCGCCAGCAGCGTAGGGCAGCCTAAATCCTACGAGCAGTACTTC; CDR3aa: CASSVGQPKSYEQYF
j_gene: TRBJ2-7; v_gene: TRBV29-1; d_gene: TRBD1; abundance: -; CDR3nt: TGCAGCGGAACAGGGGGGACCTACGAGCAGTACTTC; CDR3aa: CSGTGGTYEQYF
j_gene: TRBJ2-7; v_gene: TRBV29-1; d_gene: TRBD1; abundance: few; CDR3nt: TGCAGCGTGACAGGGGCCTACGAGCAGTACTTC; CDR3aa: CSVTGAYEQYF
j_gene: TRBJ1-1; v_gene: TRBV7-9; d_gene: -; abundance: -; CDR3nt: TGTGCCAGCAGCTTATTGAGAACTGAAGCTTTCTTT; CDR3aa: CASSLLRTEAFF
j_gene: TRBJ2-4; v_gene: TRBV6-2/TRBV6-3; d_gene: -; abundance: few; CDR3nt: TGTGCCAGCAGGGGACACATTCAGTACTTC; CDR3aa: CASRGHIQYF